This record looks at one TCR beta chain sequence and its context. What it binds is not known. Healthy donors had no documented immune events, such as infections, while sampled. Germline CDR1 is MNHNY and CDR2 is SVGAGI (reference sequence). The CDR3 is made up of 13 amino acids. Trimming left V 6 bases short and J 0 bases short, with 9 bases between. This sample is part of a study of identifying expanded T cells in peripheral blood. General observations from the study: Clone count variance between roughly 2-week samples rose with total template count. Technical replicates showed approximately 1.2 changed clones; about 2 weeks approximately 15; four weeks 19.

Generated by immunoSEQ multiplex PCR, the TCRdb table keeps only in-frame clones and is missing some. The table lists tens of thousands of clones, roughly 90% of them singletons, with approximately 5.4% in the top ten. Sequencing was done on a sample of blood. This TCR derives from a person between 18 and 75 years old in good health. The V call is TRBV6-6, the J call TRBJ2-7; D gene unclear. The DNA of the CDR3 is TGTGCCAGCAGGCGACCGGTCTCCTACGAGCAGTACTTC. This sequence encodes CASRRPVSYEQYF.